Listed here are 25 T cell receptor beta chains from one sample, sequenced in a study of OX40 agonist ivuxolimab in advanced cancers. Sequencing was performed with immunoSEQ multiplex PCR; in TCRdb, only in-frame clones are kept and a portion is missing. The table has 70,000 to 90,000 clones, roughly 89% seen once. The sequencing here drew on CD4+ or CD8+ T cells sorted from blood, taken in a trial of the OX40 agonist ivuxolimab. These receptors were taken from an adult with an advanced solid tumor such as melanoma, head and neck, liver or kidney cancer.

The chain uses TRBV19 and TRBJ1-1; D ambiguous. The CDR3 consists of 15 residues. The V end lost 3 bases, the J end lost 2 bases, and 13 bases lay between the germline ends. Germline CDR1 reads LNHDA; CDR2 reads SQIVND (reference sequence). The CDR3 bases are TGTGCCAGTAGTATGGCTCCTGCTGGAAACACTGAAGCTTTCTTT. This codes for CASSMAPAGNTEAFF.

This clone has a single count. The chain couples TRBV2 to TRBJ1-2, with a tentative D call TRBD1 (5 bases). The V end was cut by 8 bases, the J end by 4 bases, with 20 bases between. Germline V lookup: CDR1 SNHLY, CDR2 FYNNEI. The CDR3 runs to 15 residues. CDR3 loop: CASVQGPGVPYGYTF. CDR3 DNA sequence: TGTGCCAGCGTCCAAGGCCCGGGGGTTCCCTATGGCTACACCTTC.

The rearrangement uses TRBV28 and TRBJ1-1; D not certain. V was shortened by 2 bases and J by 1 base, with 11 bases between the two germline ends. This CDR3 has 15 amino acids. Germline loops: CDR1 MDHEN, CDR2 SYDVKM. The CDR3 nucleotides are TGTGCCAGCAGTTTAGCTCTGGGAGGGAACACTGAAGCTTTCTTT. It specifies CASSLALGGNTEAFF.

The chain is built from TRBV19 and TRBJ1-1; a weak D match, TRBD1 (5 bases). Trimming took off 4 bases at V and 1 base at J, with 7 bases between the two ends. The CDR3 has 13 residues. Per germline, CDR1 LNHDA and CDR2 SQIVND (reference sequence). The CDR3: CASSRTKNTEAFF. CDR3 bases: TGTGCCAGTAGTAGGACAAAGAACACTGAAGCTTTCTTT.

The rearrangement uses TRBV9 and TRBJ1-1, with a weak D call TRBD1 (6 bases). Trimming shortened V by 2 bases and J by 5 bases, and 13 bases separated the two germline ends. This CDR3 comprises 14 residues. Germline V lookup: CDR1 SGDLS, CDR2 YYNGEE. The CDR3 region is CASSVAQGKTEAFF. In nucleotides, the CDR3 is TGTGCCAGCAGCGTTGCACAGGGAAAGACTGAAGCTTTCTTT.

V gene TRBV10-3 combines with J gene TRBJ2-7; perhaps TRBD1 as D (6 bases). Germline-derived CDR1 and CDR2 are ENHRY and SYGVKD. V was pared by 2 bases and J by 2 bases, with 13 bases between. CDR3 size: 15 residues. The CDR3 DNA reads TGTGCCATCAGTGAGCGTAACAGGGATACCTACGAGCAGTACTTC. It yields the protein CAISERNRDTYEQYF.

This sequence joins TRBV27 and TRBJ2-2, with 12 bases fitting TRBD2. V trimming: 8 bases; J trimming: 7 bases; junction bases outside the gene matches: 11. The CDR3 consists of 16 residues. Germline loops: CDR1 MNHEY, CDR2 SMNVEV (reference sequence). This CDR3 is CASRRTSGEWSGELFF. CDR3 bases: TGTGCCAGCCGACGGACTAGCGGGGAGTGGAGCGGGGAGCTGTTTTTT.

This chain links TRBV5-1 with TRBJ1-5; D unclear. CDR3 length: 15 residues. Trimming removed 2 bases from V and 3 bases from J, with 12 bases in between. The germline CDR1 and CDR2 sequences are SGHRS and YFSETQ. The CDR3 DNA reads TGCGCCAGCAGCTTAGTGAGCGGACCCAATCAGCCCCAGCATTTT. It yields the protein CASSLVSGPNQPQHF.

The chain links TRBV5-4 to TRBJ2-1; 7 bases align to TRBD2. The germline CDR1 and CDR2 sequences are SGHNT and YYREEE (reference sequence). This CDR3 is built from 15 residues. The ends lost 3 bases at V and 7 bases at J; junction bases unmatched: 10. The CDR3 here is CASSSGTNDINEQFF. The CDR3 DNA reads as TGTGCCAGCAGCTCCGGGACTAATGATATAAATGAGCAGTTCTTC.

The rearrangement uses TRBV18 and TRBJ2-3; D is possibly TRBD2 (5 bases). V was trimmed by 0 bases and J by 8 bases, leaving 12 bases between them. Germline V gives CDR1 KGHSH, CDR2 LQKENI. This CDR3 is built from 14 residues. The CDR3 DNA sequence: TGTGCCAGCTCACCACCCGGGGTTAAGGGTACGCAGTATTTT. This codes for CASSPPGVKGTQYF.

This clone was counted only a few times. The V and J genes are TRBV2 and TRBJ2-3; D perhaps matches TRBD2 (6 bases). The CDR3 length is 15 residues. Germline values: CDR1 SNHLY, CDR2 FYNNEI. V was pared by 5 bases and J by 0 bases, with 12 bases between. CDR3 in DNA: TGTGCCAGCAGTACCGGGACTCTAAGCACAGATACGCAGTATTTT. Amino acid sequence: CASSTGTLSTDTQYF. The complete variable domain, with remaining parts taken from reference TRBV2 and TRBJ2-3, reads EPEVTQTPSHQVTQMGQEVILRCVPISNHLYFYWYRQILGQKVEFLVSFYNNEISEKSEIFDDQFSVERPDGSNFTLKIRSTKLEDSAMYFCASSTGTLSTDTQYFGPGTRLTVL.

The chain employs TRBV12-5 and TRBJ1-1; 8 bases are shared with TRBD1. V lost 6 bases, J lost 3 bases, and 6 bases stayed unmatched. The CDR3 loop spans 14 amino acids. Germline CDR1 and CDR2: LGHNT and FRNRAP. Written as DNA, the CDR3 is TGTGCTAGTGGACCCGGGACAGGTGACACTGAAGCTTTCTTT. Amino acids: CASGPGTGDTEAFF.

The rearrangement uses TRBV2 and TRBJ2-6, with D possibly being TRBD2 (5 bases). The length of the CDR3 is 16 residues. The germline V and J ends were trimmed by 2 bases and 2 bases, with 10 bases remaining between them. CDR1 and CDR2 from the germline V gene are SNHLY and FYNNEI. The CDR3 nucleotides are TGTGCCAGCAGTGAATTTAGCGTTCCTGGGGCCAACGTCCTGACTTTC. It codes for CASSEFSVPGANVLTF.

CDR3 region: CASSSTGTGYIGNTIYF. In DNA, the CDR3 is TGTGCCAGCAGCTCGACCGGGACAGGGTACATTGGAAACACCATATATTTT. J is TRBJ1-3 and V is TRBV5-4, with 9 bases that match TRBD1. The J segment lost 3 bases and the V segment lost 3 bases, leaving 10 bases of the junction unmatched. Germline lookup yields CDR1 SGHNT and CDR2 YYREEE (reference sequence). The CDR3 contains 17 residues.

The chain carries TRBV12-5 and TRBJ1-5, with D perhaps TRBD1 (6 bases). Germline V CDR1 and CDR2: LGHNT, FRNRAP. CDR3 length: 16 residues. V was pared by 4 bases and J by 4 bases, with 17 bases between. CDR3 amino acids: CASGWIQGGGNQPQHF. The CDR3 bases are TGTGCTAGTGGTTGGATACAGGGAGGTGGGAATCAGCCCCAGCATTTT.

The chain uses TRBV19 and TRBJ1-2, with 7 bases matching TRBD1. CDR1 and CDR2 (germline): LNHDA, SQIVND (reference sequence). There are 17 residues in the CDR3. With 0 bases clipped from V and 4 bases from J, the junction kept 11 bases outside the gene matches. The CDR3 region has the DNA TGTGCCAGTAGTATAGATGGTCCGGGACAGTCGATCTATGGCTACACCTTC. Protein: CASSIDGPGQSIYGYTF.

The CDR3 sequence: CSVAPTGYEQYF. As DNA, the CDR3 is TGCAGCGTTGCACCTACAGGGTACGAGCAGTACTTC. The V gene is TRBV29-1, the J gene TRBJ2-5; D perhaps matches TRBD1 (6 bases). Matching the DNA end better, TRBJ2-7 makes the J call doubtful. Germline loops: CDR1 SQVTM, CDR2 ANQGSEA. The CDR3 totals 12 residues.

J is TRBJ2-1 and V is TRBV6-1, with no clear D. CDR1 and CDR2 (germline): MNHNS, SASEGT. Trimming removed 2 bases from V and 4 bases from J, with 12 bases in between. The CDR3 totals 15 residues. CDR3 nucleotide sequence: TGTGCCAGCAGTGAATTTAGTGGGGAATACAATGAGCAGTTCTTC. This translates into CASSEFSGEYNEQFF.

The chain carries TRBV2 and TRBJ2-2; tentatively, D is TRBD1 or TRBD2 (5 bases each). Germline V gene lookup returns CDR1 SNHLY and CDR2 FYNNEI. Between the trimmed V and J ends, which lost 6 bases and 6 bases, there was a span of 17 bases. This CDR3 has 15 amino acids. The DNA of the CDR3 is TGTGCCAGCAGCGAATATCCGGGGACCTCCGGGGAGCTGTTTTTT. Translated: CASSEYPGTSGELFF. Full variable domain (remainder filled in from reference TRBV2 and TRBJ2-2): EPEVTQTPSHQVTQMGQEVILRCVPISNHLYFYWYRQILGQKVEFLVSFYNNEISEKSEIFDDQFSVERPDGSNFTLKIRSTKLEDSAMYFCASSEYPGTSGELFFGEGSRLTVL.

This clone is a singleton in its sample. The chain combines TRBV27 with TRBJ1-1, with D perhaps matching TRBD1 (5 bases). Germline CDR1 and CDR2: MNHEY and SMNVEV (reference sequence). The CDR3 is 14 amino acids. Trimming removed 9 bases at V and 1 base at J, with 15 bases between. CDR3 bases: TGTGCCAGTAGCCAATATCAGGGGAACACTGAAGCTTTCTTT. It is translated as CASSQYQGNTEAFF.

The chain is built from TRBV9 and TRBJ1-5; TRBD1 matches 7 bases. With V trimmed by 0 bases and J by 6 bases, 9 bases remained unmatched. Germline V gives CDR1 SGDLS, CDR2 YYNGEE. The CDR3 contains 16 residues. CDR3 loop: CASSVDDRANGQPQHF. CDR3 bases: TGTGCCAGCAGCGTAGACGACAGGGCTAATGGTCAGCCCCAGCATTTT.

The chain carries TRBV7-6 and TRBJ1-3; TRBD1 might be the D (5 bases). The CDR3 is 16 amino acids. Deletions cut 0 bases from V and 4 bases from J, with 13 bases between. Germline CDR1 SGHVS, CDR2 FNYEAQ. The DNA of the CDR3 is TGTGCCAGCAGCTTAGCCCCTGCAGGGTTCGGAAACACCATATATTTT. It encodes CASSLAPAGFGNTIYF.

This chain links TRBV11-2 with TRBJ1-5, with 7 bases identical to TRBD1. V dropped 5 bases and J dropped 6; count of bases not matched to a gene: 10. Germline CDR1 reads SGHAT; CDR2 reads FQNNGV. This CDR3 is 15 amino acids long. CDR3 DNA: TGTGCCAGCAGCCCCTCCCCAGGGGGAGGTCAGCCCCAGCATTTT. It encodes CASSPSPGGGQPQHF.

This rearrangement joins TRBV30 to TRBJ1-5; D may be TRBD1 (5 bases). V was shortened by 5 bases and J by 6 bases, with 14 bases between the two germline ends. Germline V gene sequence: CDR1 GTSNPN, CDR2 SVGIG (reference sequence). This CDR3 has 13 residues. CDR3 amino acids: CAWSRLGGQPQHF. The CDR3 region has the DNA TGTGCCTGGTCCAGACTGGGGGGTCAGCCCCAGCATTTT.

The chain has TRBV27 and TRBJ1-5, with D hard to call. CDR1 and CDR2 from the germline V gene are MNHEY and SMNVEV (reference sequence). This CDR3 has 14 amino acids. V dropped 2 bases and J dropped 0 bases, with 5 bases sitting between them. This chain's CDR3 is CASSLTNSNQPQHF. In DNA, the CDR3 is TGTGCCAGCAGTTTAACCAATAGCAATCAGCCCCAGCATTTT.